The 25 T cell receptor beta chains presented below share a single source sample, sequenced in a study of cytomegalovirus exposure and HLA in healthy donors. Vbeta (60) and Jbeta (13) primers were used in the PCR. Repertoires were generated with immunoSEQ multiplex PCR, while TCRdb's copy carries only in-frame clones and drops some. The table includes roughly 92,000 clones, approximately 80% detected once. Sequenced input: PBMCs. The receptors were gathered from a woman aged 50 to 65 in good health and CMV-seropositive.

The chain employs TRBV4-1 and TRBJ1-5; 7 positions agree with TRBD1. V lost 8 bases and J lost 2; bases outside the gene matches: 9. The CDR3 contains 15 residues. Per germline, CDR1 MGHRA and CDR2 YSYEKL. CDR3 protein: CASGPRTGGNQPQHF. DNA for the CDR3: TGCGCCAGCGGGCCTCGGACAGGTGGCAATCAGCCCCAGCATTTT.

This clone was detected only once. This chain links TRBV2 with TRBJ2-1, with 10 bases matching TRBD2. This CDR3 region has 15 residues. V lost 7 bases, J lost 2 bases, and 5 bases stayed unmatched. Germline V gene sequence: CDR1 SNHLY, CDR2 FYNNEI. For the CDR3, the DNA is TGTGCCAGCACTGCGACTAGCGGGCCCTACAATGAGCAGTTCTTC. Residues: CASTATSGPYNEQFF.

The rearrangement joins TRBV10-3 to TRBJ2-5; unclear D gene. The germline gives CDR1 ENHRY, CDR2 SYGVKD. V was clipped by 0 bases and J by 4 bases, with 6 bases between them. The CDR3 runs to 13 residues. The CDR3 is CAISESTRETQYF. The DNA of the CDR3 is TGTGCCATCAGTGAGTCGACTCGAGAGACCCAGTACTTC.

This chain connects TRBV6-5 to TRBJ1-2, with a tentative D call TRBD1 (5 bases). Trimming left V 0 bases short and J 2 bases short, with 10 bases between. The length of the CDR3 is 15 residues. In germline, CDR1 is MNHEY, CDR2 SVGAGI. CDR3 nucleotide sequence: TGTGCCAGCAGTTACTCGCGGGACTTAAACTATGGCTACACCTTC. It specifies CASSYSRDLNYGYTF.

The chain combines TRBV7-6 with TRBJ1-2; 7 bases line up with TRBD1. Germline V gene lookup returns CDR1 SGHVS and CDR2 FNYEAQ. Germline trimming cut 4 bases from V and 7 bases from J; bases unmatched to any gene: 9. The CDR3 sequence is 14 residues long. The CDR3 here is CASSSEPGQIGYTF. The DNA for the CDR3 is TGTGCCAGCAGCTCCGAACCGGGACAGATTGGCTACACCTTC.

In its sample, this clone was seen a few times. The chain recombines TRBV18 with TRBJ1-4, with TRBD1 identical over 8 bases. From germline, CDR1 is KGHSH and CDR2 LQKENI. This CDR3 has 16 residues. The ends lost 2 bases at V and 5 bases at J; junction bases unmatched: 7. In DNA, the CDR3 is TGTGCCAGCTCACCAAAGGCTGGACAGGGAAATGAAAAACTGTTTTTT. Its translation: CASSPKAGQGNEKLFF.

The chain joins TRBV4-2 to TRBJ2-4; 7 nucleotides align to TRBD2. Trimming cost V 1 base and J 7 bases; bases outside gene matches: 10. Germline CDR1 is LGHNA and CDR2 is YNFKEQ. The CDR3 covers 16 residues. Here the CDR3 reads CASSQGGEGVGNIQYF. CDR3 sequence (DNA): TGTGCCAGCAGCCAAGGCGGGGAGGGAGTAGGGAACATTCAGTACTTC.

This clone has more than one count but fewer than ten. V and J are TRBV5-1 and TRBJ2-5; 12 positions match TRBD2. The CDR3 has 16 amino acids. V lost 1 base and J lost 5; bases outside the gene matches: 6. Per germline, CDR1 SGHRS and CDR2 YFSETQ. CDR3 sequence (DNA): TGCGCCAGCAGCTTGTCAGGACTAGCGGGGTTGGAGACCCAGTACTTC. Encoded protein: CASSLSGLAGLETQYF.

V is TRBV5-8 and J is TRBJ1-1, with D maybe TRBD1 (5 bases). The germline V gene has CDR1 SGHTS and CDR2 YDEGEE. Trimming took 4 bases from V and 6 from J, leaving 13 bases between them. CDR3 length equals 13 residues. DNA for the CDR3: TGTGCCAGCAGCCACAACGACAGATCTGAAGCTTTCTTT. Translating it yields CASSHNDRSEAFF.

The gene calls are TRBV11-2 and TRBJ2-7, with a tentative D call TRBD2 (6 bases). Per germline, CDR1 SGHAT and CDR2 FQNNGV. V lost 5 bases and J 9 bases, leaving 14 bases between the germline ends. The CDR3 length is 12 residues. CDR3 sequence: CASSRTTAVQYF. The CDR3 DNA reads as TGTGCCAGCAGCCGGACTACCGCCGTGCAGTACTTC.

The V gene is TRBV6-1, the J gene TRBJ2-6; maybe TRBD1 (6 bases). V gave up 6 bases and J gave up 0 bases, with 9 bases separating them. This CDR3 region has 15 residues. The germline gives CDR1 MNHNS, CDR2 SASEGT. CDR3 loop: CASRGANSGANVLTF. The CDR3 DNA reads as TGTGCCAGCAGGGGGGCGAACTCTGGGGCCAACGTCCTGACTTTC.

Only a few counts were recorded for this clone. The gene calls are TRBV12-5 and TRBJ2-1, with 7 bases fitting TRBD1. Germline CDR1 is LGHNT and CDR2 is FRNRAP. The CDR3 runs to 14 residues. J lost 4 bases, V lost 6 bases, and 6 bases had no gene match. CDR3 sequence (DNA): TGTGCTAGTGGGACCGACAGGGCATACAATGAGCAGTTCTTC. Translation: CASGTDRAYNEQFF.

This clone appeared once. The chain employs TRBV19 and TRBJ2-2; tentative D call: TRBD1 (6 bases). CDR1 and CDR2 (germline): LNHDA, SQIVND (reference sequence). Trimming took 4 bases from V and 9 from J, leaving 9 bases between them. This CDR3 is built from 12 residues. CDR3 bases: TGTGCCAGTAGTAACCGGGACAGGGAGCTGTTTTTT. It codes for CASSNRDRELFF.

V is TRBV7-9 and J is TRBJ1-2; D unresolved. V gave up 5 bases and J gave up 4 bases, with 17 bases separating them. Germline V lookup: CDR1 SEHNR, CDR2 FQNEAQ (reference sequence). This CDR3 has 15 residues. In DNA, the CDR3 is TGTGCCAGCAGCAGCCTAGACCGAGAAATCTATGGCTACACCTTC. Translated: CASSSLDREIYGYTF.

V is TRBV6-1 and J is TRBJ1-1; possible D gene TRBD1, 6 bases. Looked up from germline, CDR1 is MNHNS and CDR2 is SASEGT. The CDR3 totals 13 residues. V was pared by 5 bases and J by 5 bases, with 12 bases between. The CDR3 region has the DNA TGTGCCAGCAGTATAAGGGGGAATACTGAAGCTTTCTTT. Amino acids: CASSIRGNTEAFF.

The chain couples TRBV4-2 to TRBJ2-5; 9 bases are a match to TRBD1. The J call may be incorrect, as the DNA end agrees better with TRBJ2-7. The germline gives CDR1 LGHNA, CDR2 YNFKEQ. This CDR3 region has 16 residues. CDR3 nucleotide sequence: TGTGCCAGCAGCCAAGAGTCCCGGACAGGGGCCTACGAGCAGTACTTC. It is translated as CASSQESRTGAYEQYF.

The rearrangement uses TRBV7-9 and TRBJ2-3; D is possibly TRBD2 (5 bases). The ends were cut back, 1 base at V and 4 bases at J, with 12 bases in the middle. Germline V gene data show CDR1 as SEHNR and CDR2 as FQNEAQ (reference sequence). The CDR3 loop spans 15 amino acids. CDR3 loop: CASSLDIPGADTQYF. CDR3 nucleotides: TGTGCCAGCAGCTTAGATATCCCCGGGGCAGATACGCAGTATTTT.

The chain has TRBV21-1 and TRBJ2-7; TRBD1, the D gene given by the table, was not confirmed from the DNA. TRBV21-1 is classified as a pseudogene. This CDR3 spans 15 amino acids. The CDR3 DNA follows: TGTGCCAGCAACAAATGGACAGGGGAGGTTTACGAGCAGTACTTC. This translates into CASNKWTGEVYEQYF.

This rearrangement joins TRBV10-1 to TRBJ1-1; D ambiguous. CDR3 length: 13 residues. Germline loops: CDR1 WNHNN, CDR2 SYGVQD (reference sequence). Trimming took 6 bases from V and 0 from J, leaving 8 bases between them. The CDR3 nucleotides read TGCGCCAGCAGGGTAGCCATGAACACTGAAGCTTTCTTT. This encodes CASRVAMNTEAFF.

The V and J genes are TRBV5-1 and TRBJ1-2; 9 bases match TRBD1. The germline gives CDR1 SGHRS, CDR2 YFSETQ. With 7 bases clipped from V and 2 bases from J, the junction kept 6 bases outside the gene matches. The CDR3 contains 14 residues. CDR3 amino acids: CASWTGEANYGYTF. CDR3 in DNA: TGCGCCAGCTGGACAGGGGAGGCCAACTATGGCTACACCTTC.

The J gene is TRBJ1-2, the V gene TRBV6-5; 10 bases line up with TRBD1. This CDR3 is built from 13 residues. Per germline, CDR1 MNHEY and CDR2 SVGAGI. Trimming took 6 bases from V and 7 from J; bases not matched to a gene: 5. Here the CDR3 reads CASSGTGDFGYTF. CDR3 coding DNA: TGTGCCAGCAGCGGGACAGGGGATTTTGGCTACACCTTC.

This clone was seen once. This sequence joins TRBV11-1 and TRBJ1-1; 10 bases match TRBD1. CDR3 length: 16 amino acids. The junction had 5 bases not matched to a gene; V was cut back by 1 base and J by 3 bases. CDR1 SGHAT and CDR2 FQDESV come from the germline V gene (reference sequence). CDR3 nucleotide sequence: TGTGCCAGCAGCTTAGGACAGGGGGCTGGATACACTGAAGCTTTCTTT. Translation gives CASSLGQGAGYTEAFF.

The V call is TRBV9, the J call TRBJ1-2, with D uncertain. In germline, CDR1 is SGDLS, CDR2 YYNGEE. CDR3 size: 13 residues. Trimming pared 3 bases from V and 8 bases from J, leaving 14 bases between. The DNA of the CDR3 is TGTGCCAGCAGCGGACGTCTGGGCGAAGGCTACACCTTC. Translation gives CASSGRLGEGYTF.

The sample holds a few counts of this clone. The rearrangement joins TRBV6-6 to TRBJ1-2; D is undetermined. This CDR3 is built from 15 residues. Germline assignment: CDR1 MNHNY and CDR2 SVGAGI (reference sequence). Between the trimmed V and J ends, which lost 0 bases and 4 bases, there was a span of 12 bases. CDR3 loop: CASSYSKGELYGYTF. The CDR3 nucleotides are TGTGCCAGCAGTTACTCGAAGGGAGAACTCTATGGCTACACCTTC.

V is TRBV5-1 and J is TRBJ1-2; 8 positions match TRBD1. The CDR3 consists of 14 residues. Germline-derived CDR1 and CDR2 are SGHRS and YFSETQ. The ends lost 3 bases at V and 8 bases at J; junction bases unmatched: 9. The CDR3: CASSSAGGAGGYTF. The DNA of the CDR3 is TGCGCCAGCAGCTCCGCAGGGGGCGCGGGAGGCTACACCTTC.